This T cell receptor (beta chain) was recorded in a study of blood T cell repertoires in COVID-19. In the study overall: From the United States, Italy and Spain came samples of acute and convalescent COVID-19. T cells, B-cell-depleted T cells, or PBMCs provided the cDNA or gDNA that served as material.

This CDR3 is built from 15 residues. Germline V gene sequence: CDR1 SGHVS, CDR2 FNYEAQ. The V and J ends lost 5 bases and 5 bases, in that order; junction bases with no gene match: 11. Original methodology: Estimated nucleated cell counts came from reference gene primer amplification. Repertoires were generated with immunoSEQ multiplex PCR, while TCRdb's copy carries only in-frame clones and drops some. The V and J calls and the clone size are those of that table, but D and trimming were determined from the DNA. The sample carries about 240,000 clones, roughly 80% recorded once. This chain connects TRBV7-6 to TRBJ2-7; 8 bases match TRBD2. Sequencing input: peripheral blood. The receptor was derived from a woman in her late teens or twenties with acute or convalescent COVID-19. As DNA, the CDR3 is TGTGCCAGCAGCCAAGGGGTGCTAGCGGGCCACGAGCAGTACTTC. The encoded protein is CASSQGVLAGHEQYF.